Listed below are T cell receptor beta chains from one sample, sequenced in a study of cytomegalovirus exposure and HLA in healthy donors. Sequencing used immunoSEQ multiplex PCR; TCRdb keeps in-frame clones, though not all of them. This table has around 190,000 clones, about four fifths appearing once. Sequencing was performed on PBMCs. These receptor sequences come from a man aged 18-30 years in good health and CMV-seronegative. The CDR3 runs from the conserved cysteine through the conserved F or W. The D gene is left open where the match is weak. Expanded clones are given a class, and other clones once, few, many or no size at all.

J gene | V gene | clone size | D gene | CDR3 protein | CDR3 DNA
TRBJ2-3 | TRBV19 | once | - | CASSLGGSTDTQYF | TGTGCCAGTAGCTTGGGGGGTAGCACAGATACGCAGTATTTT
TRBJ2-7 | TRBV28 | - | TRBD2 | CASSLWQGTSGNYEQYF | TGTGCCAGCAGTTTATGGCAGGGGACTAGCGGGAACTACGAGCAGTACTTC
TRBJ1-1 | TRBV7-6 | few | - | CASSLLRGVVAEAFF | TGTGCCAGCAGCTTATTGCGGGGGGTTGTGGCTGAAGCTTTCTTT
TRBJ2-2 | TRBV27 | once | - | CASSLFSGSNTGELFF | TGTGCCAGCAGTTTATTCTCGGGGTCGAACACCGGGGAGCTGTTTTTT
TRBJ2-3 | TRBV7-9 | - | TRBD2 | CASSWRLAGGSSTDTQYF | TGTGCCAGCAGCTGGAGACTAGCGGGGGGTTCTAGCACAGATACGCAGTATTTT
TRBJ2-5 | TRBV4-3 | once | TRBD1 | CASSQAPGQGVETQYF | TGCGCCAGCAGCCAAGCCCCGGGACAGGGGGTTGAGACCCAGTACTTC
TRBJ2-3 | TRBV10-3 | - | - | CATGPGVTQYF | TGTGCCACCGGGCCGGGGGTTACGCAGTATTTT
TRBJ2-7 | TRBV9 | few | TRBD2 | CASSVASSGPYEQYF | TGTGCCAGCAGCGTAGCATCTAGCGGCCCCTACGAGCAGTACTTC
TRBJ2-5 | TRBV6-1 | - | TRBD1 | CASRDRGQETQYF | TGTGCAAGCAGGGACAGGGGGCAAGAGACCCAGTACTTC
TRBJ1-6 | TRBV11-2 | - | - | CASSSLPISSYNSPLHF | TGTGCCAGCAGCTCCCTTCCCATTAGCTCCTATAATTCACCCCTCCACTTT
TRBJ1-2 | TRBV28 | - | - | CASSFPPGAVHGYTF | TGTGCCAGCAGTTTCCCCCCAGGGGCCGTCCATGGCTACACCTTC
TRBJ2-1 | TRBV28 | - | - | CASSLGPSKRGEQFF | TGTGCCAGCAGTTTAGGACCATCTAAACGGGGTGAGCAGTTCTTC
TRBJ2-7 | TRBV6-5 | few | - | CASSYSGSSSYEQYF | TGTGCCAGCAGTTACTCGGGCAGTAGCTCCTACGAGCAGTACTTC
TRBJ2-1 | TRBV9 | - | - | CASSVGIGSSYNEQFF | TGTGCCAGCAGCGTAGGGATCGGGAGTTCCTACAATGAGCAGTTCTTC
TRBJ2-2 | TRBV15 | - | - | CATSGGHRNTGELFF | TGTGCCACCAGCGGGGGACACCGGAACACCGGGGAGCTGTTTTTT
TRBJ1-2 | TRBV4-3 | - | TRBD1 | CASSQEWDSFYGYTF | TGCGCCAGCAGCCAAGAATGGGACAGCTTCTATGGCTACACCTTC
TRBJ2-3 | TRBV6-1 | - | - | CALGRDTDTQYF | TGTGCCCTGGGCAGGGACACAGATACGCAGTATTTT
TRBJ2-1 | TRBV9 | - | TRBD2 | CASSVGIGTSGSFNEQFF | TGTGCCAGCAGCGTAGGGATTGGGACTAGCGGGAGTTTTAATGAGCAGTTCTTC
TRBJ1-5 | TRBV19 | - | TRBD1 | CACDRGLNQPQHF | TGTGCCTGCGACAGGGGCCTCAATCAGCCCCAGCATTTT
TRBJ2-7 | TRBV30 | - | - | CAWSIGVDEQYF | TGTGCCTGGAGTATAGGAGTCGACGAGCAGTACTTC
TRBJ1-2 | TRBV4-1 | - | - | CASSHRTRRRASYGYTF | TGCGCCAGCAGCCACCGAACCCGGAGGCGGGCCTCCTATGGCTACACCTTC
TRBJ1-4 | TRBV21-1 | - | - | CASSKCSGGFVRWATNEKLFF | TGTGCCAGCAGCAAATGCTCAGGGGGATTTGTCCGGTGGGCAACTAATGAAAAACTGTTTTTT
TRBJ2-5 | TRBV5-5 | - | - | CASSFGGETQYF | TGTGCCAGCAGCTTTGGGGGGGAGACCCAGTACTTC
TRBJ2-2 | TRBV27 | - | TRBD2 | CASQREFPGELFF | TGTGCCAGTCAGCGGGAGTTCCCCGGGGAGCTGTTTTTT
TRBJ2-1 | TRBV5-4 | - | - | CASSFWPDNEQFF | TGTGCCAGCAGCTTTTGGCCCGACAATGAGCAGTTCTTC
TRBJ1-1 | TRBV19 | - | - | CASSTTGTPLEAFF | TGTGCCAGTAGTACCACCGGGACACCCCTTGAAGCTTTCTTT
TRBJ2-7 | TRBV29-1 | - | - | CSSRDTSSYEQYF | TGCAGCTCCCGGGACACGAGCTCCTACGAGCAGTACTTC
TRBJ2-3 | TRBV19 | - | TRBD2 | CASSISGPPRNTQYF | TGTGCCAGTAGTATTAGCGGGCCTCCTAGAAATACGCAGTATTTT
TRBJ2-1 | TRBV6-5 | - | TRBD1 | CASSYSGTGVNEQFF | TGTGCCAGCAGTTACTCTGGGACAGGGGTGAATGAGCAGTTCTTC
TRBJ2-5 | TRBV6-5 | few | TRBD2 | CASSPRGEAETQYF | TGTGCCAGCAGTCCACGGGGGGAAGCGGAGACCCAGTACTTC
TRBJ1-1 | TRBV4-3 | - | - | CASSQDQQGRTEAFF | TGCGCCAGCAGCCAAGATCAACAGGGTCGGACTGAAGCTTTCTTT
TRBJ2-3 | TRBV5-6 | - | - | CASSHRLGVSYTTDTQYF | TGTGCCAGCAGCCACAGGTTGGGTGTTTCGTATACCACAGATACGCAGTATTTT
TRBJ2-2 | TRBV7-9 | few | TRBD1 | CASSLGTGDETGELFF | TGTGCCAGCAGCTTAGGAACAGGGGACGAGACCGGGGAGCTGTTTTTT
TRBJ2-7 | TRBV5-4 | - | - | CASSFSLRAYEQYF | TGTGCCAGCAGCTTTTCACTGCGGGCTTACGAGCAGTACTTC
TRBJ2-2 | TRBV18 | - | TRBD2 | CASSPVSGRAGELFF | TGTGCCAGCTCACCAGTTAGCGGGAGAGCCGGGGAGCTGTTTTTT
TRBJ2-1 | TRBV7-6 | - | TRBD2 | CASSSWAQREDNEQFF | TGTGCCAGCAGCTCCTGGGCCCAGCGGGAGGACAATGAGCAGTTCTTC
TRBJ1-3 | TRBV5-4 | few | - | CASSFWSSGNTIYF | TGTGCCAGCAGCTTTTGGAGCTCTGGAAACACCATATATTTT
TRBJ1-5 | TRBV19 | few | - | CASSPTGGWGNQPQHF | TGTGCCAGTAGCCCCACCGGGGGATGGGGCAATCAGCCCCAGCATTTT
TRBJ2-4 | TRBV5-1 | - | TRBD1 | CASSSSTGAANIQYF | TGCGCCAGCAGCTCCTCGACAGGGGCAGCAAACATTCAGTACTTC
TRBJ1-2 | TRBV6-5 | - | - | CASSYSSGTHYGYTF | TGTGCCAGCAGTTACTCGAGCGGGACTCACTATGGCTACACCTTC
TRBJ2-2 | TRBV13 | - | - | CASSLGARDTGELFF | TGTGCCAGCAGCTTGGGGGCTCGGGACACCGGGGAGCTGTTTTTT
TRBJ1-2 | TRBV5-1 | - | - | CASSLNTGLTTYGYTF | TGCGCCAGCAGCTTGAACACAGGTCTCACCACCTATGGCTACACCTTC
TRBJ1-3 | TRBV29-1 | - | - | CSVGSGAGNTIYF | TGCAGCGTAGGGTCCGGGGCTGGAAACACCATATATTTT
TRBJ2-1 | TRBV19 | once | TRBD1 | CASSLTGGESNEQFF | TGTGCCAGTAGCCTGACAGGGGGCGAATCGAATGAGCAGTTCTTC
TRBJ1-6 | TRBV25-1 | - | - | CASAGAVSPLHF | TGTGCCAGCGCAGGGGCTGTCTCACCCCTCCACTTT
TRBJ2-2 | TRBV6-1 | few | - | CASHQGRVRAGELFF | TGTGCCAGCCACCAGGGGCGGGTACGGGCCGGGGAGCTGTTTTTT
TRBJ1-3 | TRBV6-5 | - | - | CASSYSQSGNTIYF | TGTGCCAGCAGTTACTCTCAATCTGGAAACACCATATATTTT
TRBJ2-7 | TRBV5-1 | once | - | CASSIRVGFDEQYF | TGCGCCAGCAGTATCAGGGTCGGGTTCGACGAGCAGTACTTC
TRBJ2-2 | TRBV7-2 | once | TRBD2 | CASSPIAGASIVPGELFF | TGTGCCAGCAGCCCTATAGCGGGGGCCTCTATTGTCCCCGGGGAGCTGTTTTTT
TRBJ2-2 | TRBV19 | - | - | CASSIAGTGELFF | TGTGCCAGTAGTATAGCAGGGACCGGGGAGCTGTTTTTT
TRBJ2-4 | TRBV6-1 | - | TRBD1 | CASSELQGARKNIQYF | TGTGCCAGCAGTGAACTACAGGGGGCGAGGAAAAACATTCAGTACTTC